This T cell receptor beta chain originates from a study of identical twins. As to this clonotype: Its antigen is unknown.

TCRdb called the 5' RACE reads again in MiXCR, with one record for every CDR3 protein. The sample consists of around 480,000 distinct CDR3 sequences, 14% of them appearing once. Germline assignment: CDR1 SGHNT and CDR2 YENEEA. V dropped 5 bases and J dropped 1 base, with 12 bases sitting between them. The CDR3 has 14 residues. Study results and caveats: Out-of-frame alpha sequences shared by twins showed excess low generation probability.

Another study also made use of these data, one on yellow fever vaccine responses in identical twins.

Sequenced material: CD4+ T cells sorted from blood. This TCR was recovered from a woman younger than 35 in good health. The rearrangement joins TRBV11-3 to TRBJ2-7; D may be TRBD2 (5 bases). The CDR3 sequence is CASSPDGDSYEQYF. The CDR3 DNA is TGTGCCAGCAGCCCGGACGGGGATTCCTACGAGCAGTACTTC. The whole variable domain, remainder taken from reference TRBV11-3 and TRBJ2-7, is EAGVVQSPRYKIIEKKQPVAFWCNPISGHNTLYWYLQNLGQGPELLIRYENEEAVDDSQLPKDRFSAERLKGVDSTLKIQPAELGDSAVYLCASSPDGDSYEQYFGPGTRLTVT.